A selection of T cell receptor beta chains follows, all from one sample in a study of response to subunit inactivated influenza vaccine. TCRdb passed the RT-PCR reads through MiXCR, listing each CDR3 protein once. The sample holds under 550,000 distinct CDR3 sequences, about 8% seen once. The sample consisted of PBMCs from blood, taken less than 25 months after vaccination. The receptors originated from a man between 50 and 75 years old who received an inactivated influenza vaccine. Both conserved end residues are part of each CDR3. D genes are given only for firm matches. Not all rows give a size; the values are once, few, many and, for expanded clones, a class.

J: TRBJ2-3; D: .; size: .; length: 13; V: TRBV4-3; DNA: TGCGCCAGCAGCCAAGGAGGGGCATCGACGCAGTATTTT; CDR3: CASSQGGASTQYF
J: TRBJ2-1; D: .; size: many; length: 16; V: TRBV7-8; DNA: TGTGCCAGCAGCCGTGCCCAGGGGGGCCCCTACAATGAGCAGTTCTTC; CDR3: CASSRAQGGPYNEQFF
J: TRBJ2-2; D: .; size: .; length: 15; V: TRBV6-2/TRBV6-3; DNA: TGTGCCAGCAGTTACACCCTTAGCAACGCCGGGGAGCTGTTTTTT; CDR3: CASSYTLSNAGELFF
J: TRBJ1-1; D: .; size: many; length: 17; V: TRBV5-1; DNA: TGCGCCAGCAGCTTAAACCCCGCCGGGGCGGGGGTGACTGAAGCTTTCTTT; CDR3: CASSLNPAGAGVTEAFF
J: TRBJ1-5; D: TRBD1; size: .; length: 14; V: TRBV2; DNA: TGTGCCAGCAGTGAGGGACAGGGAGATCAGCCCCAGCATTTT; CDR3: CASSEGQGDQPQHF
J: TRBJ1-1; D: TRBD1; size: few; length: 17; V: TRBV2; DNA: TGTGCCAGCAGAGGGACAGGGGGCCCCCTTATGAACACTGAAGCTTTCTTT; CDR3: CASRGTGGPLMNTEAFF
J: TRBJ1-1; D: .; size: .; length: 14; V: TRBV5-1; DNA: TGCGCCAGCAGCTTGGTGGGGGAGAACACTGAAGCTTTCTTT; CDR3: CASSLVGENTEAFF
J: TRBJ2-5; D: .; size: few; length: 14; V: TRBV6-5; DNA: TGTGCCAGCAGTTATGACCCCGATCGAGGGACCCAGTACTTC; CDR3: CASSYDPDRGTQYF
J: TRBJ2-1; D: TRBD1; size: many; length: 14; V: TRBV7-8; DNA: TGTGCCAGCAGGGACAGGGGCTCCTACAATGAGCAGTTCTTC; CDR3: CASRDRGSYNEQFF
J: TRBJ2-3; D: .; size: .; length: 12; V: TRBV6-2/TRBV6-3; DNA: TGTGCCAGTCTGGGGCGGACAGATACGCAGTATTTT; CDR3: CASLGRTDTQYF
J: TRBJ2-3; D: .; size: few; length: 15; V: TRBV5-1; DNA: TGCGCCAGCAGCCCTGACAGTATTAGCACAGATACGCAGTATTTT; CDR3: CASSPDSISTDTQYF
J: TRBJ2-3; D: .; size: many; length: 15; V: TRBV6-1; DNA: TGTGCCAGCAGTGTCTCAGCGGGCTACACAGATACGCAGTATTTT; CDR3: CASSVSAGYTDTQYF
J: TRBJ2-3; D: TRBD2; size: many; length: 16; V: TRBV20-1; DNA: TGCAGTGCTAGTGGTATCGGAGCGGGGGACACAGATACGCAGTATTTT; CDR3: CSASGIGAGDTDTQYF
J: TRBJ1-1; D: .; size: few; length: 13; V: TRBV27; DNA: TGTGCCAGCAGCCCTACGAGTAGCCTTGAAGCTTTCTTT; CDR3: CASSPTSSLEAFF
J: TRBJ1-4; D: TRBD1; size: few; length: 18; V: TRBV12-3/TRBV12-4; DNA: TGTGCCAGCAGTTTAGGAGTCCCGGGACAGGGATCTAATGAAAAACTGTTTTTT; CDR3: CASSLGVPGQGSNEKLFF
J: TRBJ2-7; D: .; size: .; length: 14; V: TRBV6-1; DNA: TGTGCCAGCAGTCCCTCTTGGGGGACCTACGAGCAGTACTTC; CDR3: CASSPSWGTYEQYF
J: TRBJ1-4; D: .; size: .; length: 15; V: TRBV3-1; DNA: TGTGCCAGCAGCCAAACGGATGGGGGCTGGGAAAAACTGTTTTTT; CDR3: CASSQTDGGWEKLFF
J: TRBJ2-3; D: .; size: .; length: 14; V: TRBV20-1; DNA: TGCAGTGCTAGACTTCCAGCTAGCACAGATACGCAGTATTTT; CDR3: CSARLPASTDTQYF
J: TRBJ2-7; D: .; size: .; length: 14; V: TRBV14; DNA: TGTGCCAGCAGTCAGACAGGGAGGAGACACGAGCAGTACTTC; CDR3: CASSQTGRRHEQYF
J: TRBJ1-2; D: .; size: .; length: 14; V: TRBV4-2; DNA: TGTGCCAGCAGCCTAAACCCGACAGACTATGGCTACACCTTC; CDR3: CASSLNPTDYGYTF
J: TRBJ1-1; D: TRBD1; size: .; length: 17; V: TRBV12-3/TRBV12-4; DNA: TGTGCCAGCAGTTTATATCCTTTACAGGGGCAACAAAATGAAGCTTTCTTT; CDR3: CASSLYPLQGQQNEAFF
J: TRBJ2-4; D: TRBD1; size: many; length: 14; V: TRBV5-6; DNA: TGTGCCAGCAGCGCGGACAGGGGGCGGGACATTCAGTACTTC; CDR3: CASSADRGRDIQYF
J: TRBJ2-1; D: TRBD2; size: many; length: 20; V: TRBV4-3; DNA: TGCGCCAGCAGCCAAGTATTTAGCGGGATTACCTCCGAGTCCTACAATGAGCAGTTCTTC; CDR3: CASSQVFSGITSESYNEQFF
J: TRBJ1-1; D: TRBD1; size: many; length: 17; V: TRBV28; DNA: TGTGCCAGCACTCCAGAATGGAGGGGGCCATTGACCACTGAAGCTTTCTTT; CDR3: CASTPEWRGPLTTEAFF
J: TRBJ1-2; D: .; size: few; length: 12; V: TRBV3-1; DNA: TGTGCCAGCAGCCACGGCTTGGGGGGCTACACCTTC; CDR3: CASSHGLGGYTF
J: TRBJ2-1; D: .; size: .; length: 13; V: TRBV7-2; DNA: TGTGCCAGCAGCTTCATGGATGTTAATGAGCAGTTCTTC; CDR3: CASSFMDVNEQFF
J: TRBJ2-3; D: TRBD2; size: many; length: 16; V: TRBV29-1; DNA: TGCAGCGTTGCTTTTAAAGGACTAGCGGGAACAGATACGCAGTATTTT; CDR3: CSVAFKGLAGTDTQYF
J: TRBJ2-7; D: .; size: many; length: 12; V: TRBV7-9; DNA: TGTGCCAGCAGCTTAGGTGGGACCGAGCAGTACTTC; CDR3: CASSLGGTEQYF
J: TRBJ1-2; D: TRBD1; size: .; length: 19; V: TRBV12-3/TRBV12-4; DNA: TGTGCCAGCAGCCTTAGTTTCTTCGGGGACAGGGTAACTAACTATGGCTACACCTTC; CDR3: CASSLSFFGDRVTNYGYTF
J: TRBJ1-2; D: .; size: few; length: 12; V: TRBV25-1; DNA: TGTGCCAGCAGTGAGCGGTTTGGTGGCTACACCTTC; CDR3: CASSERFGGYTF
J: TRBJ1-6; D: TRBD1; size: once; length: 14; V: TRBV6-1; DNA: TGTGCCAGCAGTCCCGACAGGGGTAGGTCACCCCTCCACTTT; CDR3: CASSPDRGRSPLHF
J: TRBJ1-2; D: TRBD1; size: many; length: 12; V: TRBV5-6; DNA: TGTGCCAGCAGCATTTGGGACAGCTACTACACCTTC; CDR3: CASSIWDSYYTF
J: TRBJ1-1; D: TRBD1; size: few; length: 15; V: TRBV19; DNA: TGTGCCAGTAGTCCATGGGGGCAGGGGGCCGCTGAAGCTTTCTTT; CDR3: CASSPWGQGAAEAFF
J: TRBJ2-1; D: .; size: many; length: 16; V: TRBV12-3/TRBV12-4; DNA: TGTGCCAGCAGTTTAGGCGGCGGAGTCTCCTACAATGAGCAGTTCTTC; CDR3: CASSLGGGVSYNEQFF
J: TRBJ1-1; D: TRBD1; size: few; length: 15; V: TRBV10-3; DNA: TGTGCCATCAGAGACCGGGACAGCATGAACACTGAAGCTTTCTTT; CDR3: CAIRDRDSMNTEAFF
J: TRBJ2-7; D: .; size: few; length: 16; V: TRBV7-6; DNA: TGTGCCAGCAGCTTAGCGCTAGGGACTTCCTACGCTGAGCAGTACTTC; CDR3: CASSLALGTSYAEQYF
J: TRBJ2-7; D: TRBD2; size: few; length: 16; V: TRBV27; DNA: TGTGCCAGCAGTTCCCCCTCGACTAGCGGGAGTAACGAGCAGTACTTC; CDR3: CASSSPSTSGSNEQYF
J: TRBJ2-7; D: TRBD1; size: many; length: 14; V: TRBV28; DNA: TGTGCCAGCAGTTTCCCGGGACAGGGGTACGAGCAGTACTTC; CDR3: CASSFPGQGYEQYF
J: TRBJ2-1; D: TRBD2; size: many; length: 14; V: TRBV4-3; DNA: TGCGCCAGCAGTCGCGGGGGGCCAGGCAATGAGCAGTTCTTC; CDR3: CASSRGGPGNEQFF
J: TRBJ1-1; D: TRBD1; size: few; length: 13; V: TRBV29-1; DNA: TGCAGCGGGACTCGACAGGGTTTTTCTGAAGCTTTCTTT; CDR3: CSGTRQGFSEAFF
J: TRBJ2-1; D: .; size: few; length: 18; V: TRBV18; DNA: TGTGCCAGCTCACAAAATATGTTTTCTGCTCCCTCCTACAATGAGCAGTTCTTC; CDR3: CASSQNMFSAPSYNEQFF
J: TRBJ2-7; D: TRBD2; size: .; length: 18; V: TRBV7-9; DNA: TGTGCCAGCAGCTCTTCCCGCCTCGGGACTAGCAGCTCCTACGAGCAGTACTTC; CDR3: CASSSSRLGTSSSYEQYF
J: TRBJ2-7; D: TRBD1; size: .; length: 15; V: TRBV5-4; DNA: TGTGCCAGCAGCTTGGATAGGGGGCCAAAGTACGAGCAGTACTTC; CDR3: CASSLDRGPKYEQYF
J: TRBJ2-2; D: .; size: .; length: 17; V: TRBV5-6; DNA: TGTGCCAGCAGCTTGGTGCGCCAGGCCGCGAACACCGGGGAGCTGTTTTTT; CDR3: CASSLVRQAANTGELFF
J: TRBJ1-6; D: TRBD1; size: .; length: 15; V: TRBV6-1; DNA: TGTGCCAGCAGCCGCTTCCGGGACAGCGCTTCACCCCTCCACTTT; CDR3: CASSRFRDSASPLHF
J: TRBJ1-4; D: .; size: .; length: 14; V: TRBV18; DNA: TGTGCCAGCTCACTCCGACAGAAAGGGGAAAAACTGTTTTTT; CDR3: CASSLRQKGEKLFF
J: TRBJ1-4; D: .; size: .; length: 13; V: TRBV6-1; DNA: TGTGCCAGCACCGGGTCCTGGGGGGAAAAACTGTTTTTT; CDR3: CASTGSWGEKLFF
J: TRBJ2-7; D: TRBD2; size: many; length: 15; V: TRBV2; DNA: TGTGCCAGCAGTGGGACTAGCGGGAGCTCCTACGAGCAGTACTTC; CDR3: CASSGTSGSSYEQYF
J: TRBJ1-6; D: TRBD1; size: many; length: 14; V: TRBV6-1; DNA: TGTGCCAGCAGCCTAGGACAGGCGAATTCACCCCTCCACTTT; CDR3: CASSLGQANSPLHF
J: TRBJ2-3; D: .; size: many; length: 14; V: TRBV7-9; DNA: TGTGCCAGCAGCGTCGCCTCGGTAACAGATACGCAGTATTTT; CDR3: CASSVASVTDTQYF
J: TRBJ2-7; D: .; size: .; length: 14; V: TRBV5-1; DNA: TGCGCCAGCAGCTATAGGCCGGGTTCCTACGAGCAGTACTTC; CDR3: CASSYRPGSYEQYF